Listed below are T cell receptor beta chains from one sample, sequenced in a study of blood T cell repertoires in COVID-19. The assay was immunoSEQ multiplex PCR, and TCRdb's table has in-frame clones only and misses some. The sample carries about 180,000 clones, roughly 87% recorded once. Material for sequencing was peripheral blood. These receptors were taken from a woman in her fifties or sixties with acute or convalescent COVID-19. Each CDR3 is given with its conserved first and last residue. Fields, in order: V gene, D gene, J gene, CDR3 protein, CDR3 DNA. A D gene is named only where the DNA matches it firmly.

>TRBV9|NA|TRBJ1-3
CASSTNSGNTIYF
TGTGCCAGCAGCACAAACAGTGGAAACACCATATATTTT
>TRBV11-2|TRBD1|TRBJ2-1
CASSLIRQGGSNEQFF
TGTGCCAGCAGCTTAATCAGACAGGGGGGGTCCAATGAGCAGTTCTTC
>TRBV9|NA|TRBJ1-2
CASSAGGSDTFYGYTF
TGTGCCAGCAGCGCAGGAGGAAGTGACACTTTCTATGGCTACACCTTC
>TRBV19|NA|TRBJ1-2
CASSTPGYGYTF
TGTGCCAGTAGTACCCCGGGATATGGCTACACCTTC
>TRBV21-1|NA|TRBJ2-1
CASSKAGGGANEQFF
TGTGCCAGCAGCAAAGCTGGCGGGGGGGCCAATGAGCAGTTCTTC
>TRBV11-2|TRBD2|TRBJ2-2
CASRRSGGSGELFF
TGTGCCAGCAGACGTAGCGGGGGGTCCGGGGAGCTGTTTTTT
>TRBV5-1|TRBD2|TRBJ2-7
CASSLTSGPDYEQYF
TGCGCCAGCAGCTTGACTAGCGGGCCGGACTACGAGCAGTACTTC
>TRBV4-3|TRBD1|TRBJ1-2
CASSQDGGQGGYGYTF
TGCGCCAGCAGCCAAGACGGGGGACAGGGGGGCTATGGCTACACCTTC
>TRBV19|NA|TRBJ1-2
CASSPFSGNYGYTF
TGTGCCAGTAGTCCCTTTTCAGGGAACTATGGCTACACCTTC
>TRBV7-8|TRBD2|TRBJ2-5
CASSFLTSGEGTQYF
TGTGCCAGCAGCTTCCTGACTAGCGGGGAGGGGACCCAGTACTTC
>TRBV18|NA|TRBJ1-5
CASSANPRGASQPQHF
TGTGCCAGCTCGGCCAATCCCCGGGGGGCGAGTCAGCCCCAGCATTTT
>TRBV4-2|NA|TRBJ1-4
CASSPPREATNEKLFF
TGTGCCAGCAGCCCCCCGAGGGAGGCAACTAATGAAAAACTGTTTTTT
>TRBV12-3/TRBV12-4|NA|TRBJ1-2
CASSRQDHGYTF
TGTGCCAGCAGTCGACAGGACCATGGCTACACCTTC
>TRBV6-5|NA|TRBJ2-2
CASSYGRPVATGELFF
TGTGCCAGCAGTTACGGCCGCCCCGTTGCCACCGGGGAGCTGTTTTTT
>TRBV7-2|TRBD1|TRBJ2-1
CASSFGTGNEQFF
TGTGCCAGCAGCTTCGGGACAGGAAATGAGCAGTTCTTC
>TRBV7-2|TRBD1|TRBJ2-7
CASSLISGTGYYEQYF
TGTGCCAGCAGCTTAATCTCAGGGACAGGCTACTACGAGCAGTACTTC
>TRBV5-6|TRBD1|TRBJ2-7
CASSLTGVFPYEQYF
TGTGCCAGCAGCCTAACAGGGGTGTTCCCCTACGAGCAGTACTTC